These T cell receptor beta chains were read from a single sample in a study of T cell changes during pregnancy in multiple sclerosis. Data came from immunoSEQ multiplex PCR; TCRdb stores just in-frame clones and leaves some out. The sample yields about 83,000 clones, about nine tenths seen once. The sequenced sample was PBMCs, obtained in the first trimester of pregnancy. These receptors were collected from a female donor in good health, serving as a control in a pregnancy study. Some clones in this sample may be carry-over from other donors' samples. Both conserved end residues are part of each CDR3. Each record gives: D gene, clone size, V gene, J gene, CDR3 protein, CDR3 DNA. A D gene is named only where the DNA matches it firmly. The size entry is marked missing in some rows and otherwise reads once, few, many or a size class.

TRBD1	.	TRBV6-5	TRBJ2-7	CASRQGQIYEQYF	TGTGCCAGCAGACAGGGGCAGATCTACGAGCAGTACTTC
TRBD2	.	TRBV2	TRBJ2-7	CASKGRGLAGPTYEQYF	TGTGCCAGCAAGGGGAGGGGACTAGCGGGGCCTACCTACGAGCAGTACTTC
.	.	TRBV7-9	TRBJ2-7	CASKQDSYEQYF	TGTGCGAGTAAACAGGACTCCTACGAGCAGTACTTC
.	.	TRBV4-1	TRBJ2-2	CASSQPAAHTGELFF	TGCGCCAGCAGCCAACCGGCGGCTCACACCGGGGAGCTGTTTTTT
TRBD2	.	TRBV7-8	TRBJ2-1	CASSLVRLAGTRSYNEQFF	TGTGCCAGCAGCTTAGTGAGACTAGCGGGAACTCGGTCCTACAATGAGCAGTTCTTC
TRBD1	.	TRBV13	TRBJ2-7	CASSVRQGADEQYF	TGTGCCAGCAGCGTACGACAGGGGGCGGACGAGCAGTACTTC
.	.	TRBV29-1	TRBJ1-1	CSVVQLNTEAFF	TGCAGCGTGGTACAGTTGAACACTGAAGCTTTCTTT
TRBD2	.	TRBV15	TRBJ2-3	CATSRDWAGGADTQYF	TGTGCCACCAGCAGAGATTGGGCGGGGGGGGCAGATACGCAGTATTTT
.	.	TRBV7-9	TRBJ1-2	CASSFALERLYGYTF	TGTGCCAGCAGCTTCGCTCTGGAGAGATTGTACGGCTACACCTTC
TRBD2	few	TRBV11-2	TRBJ2-1	CASSSWGGDEQFF	TGTGCCAGCAGCTCTTGGGGGGGAGATGAGCAGTTCTTC
.	.	TRBV28	TRBJ2-7	CASSSDLRDGYEQYF	TGTGCCAGCAGTTCCGATCTCCGCGACGGGTACGAGCAGTACTTC
.	.	TRBV5-1	TRBJ1-1	CASSYGGGMNTEAFF	TGCGCCAGCAGCTACGGGGGGGGAATGAACACTGAAGCTTTCTTT
.	.	TRBV7-9	TRBJ2-1	CASSPTGNEQFF	TGTGCCAGCAGCCCAACGGGGAATGAGCAGTTCTTC
.	few	TRBV15	TRBJ2-2	CATSRVQDTGELFF	TGTGCCACCAGCAGAGTCCAGGACACCGGGGAGCTGTTTTTT
.	.	TRBV18	TRBJ1-3	CASSPPAYRSSGNTIYF	TGTGCCAGCTCACCACCGGCTTACAGATCCTCTGGAAACACCATATATTTT